The source of this TCR beta chain is a study of monozygotic twins with inflammatory bowel disease. The CDR3 has 17 amino acids. Germline V lookup: CDR1 MNHEY, CDR2 SMNVEV (reference sequence). TCRdb reprocessed the 5' RACE reads and keeps a single row for each CDR3 protein, giving no DNA. This table holds approximately 160,000 distinct CDR3 sequences. This chain connects TRBV27 to TRBJ2-5; TCRdb reports TRBD2, a call that lacks DNA to check it against. The clonotype originates from a human donor with ulcerative colitis or Crohn's disease, or a healthy co-twin of an affected twin (not recorded which). Sequencing used blood. The CDR3 sequence: CASSLTGRRGYQETQYF.